The TCR beta chain under discussion was sequenced for a study of T cell responses to AZD1222 COVID-19 vaccine. With respect to this clone: Its cognate antigen is unknown.

Findings and caveats of the study: Baseline testing showed seropositivity in only six or seven AZD1222 recipients. Distributed over spike, vaccine-associated CD4 TCRs predominated at 160-218 and 743-854. An increase in Spike-specific TCR breadth and depth was observed after two AZD1222 doses.

Generated by immunoSEQ multiplex PCR, the TCRdb table keeps only in-frame clones and is missing some. The table lists fewer than 150,000 clones, around 90% of them singletons. The starting material was peripheral blood, obtained on day 0 of AZD1222 vaccination. This clonotype was sampled from an adult in good health.

Written as DNA, the CDR3 is TGTGCCAGCAGCGTAGGTGGACGGAGGTACACAGATACGCAGTATTTT. It yields the protein CASSVGGRRYTDTQYF. The rearrangement links TRBV9 to TRBJ2-3, with D tentatively TRBD2 (5 bases). Per the germline V gene, CDR1 is SGDLS and CDR2 is YYNGEE. V was cut by 0 bases and J by 2 bases, with 13 bases left in between. The CDR3 covers 16 residues.